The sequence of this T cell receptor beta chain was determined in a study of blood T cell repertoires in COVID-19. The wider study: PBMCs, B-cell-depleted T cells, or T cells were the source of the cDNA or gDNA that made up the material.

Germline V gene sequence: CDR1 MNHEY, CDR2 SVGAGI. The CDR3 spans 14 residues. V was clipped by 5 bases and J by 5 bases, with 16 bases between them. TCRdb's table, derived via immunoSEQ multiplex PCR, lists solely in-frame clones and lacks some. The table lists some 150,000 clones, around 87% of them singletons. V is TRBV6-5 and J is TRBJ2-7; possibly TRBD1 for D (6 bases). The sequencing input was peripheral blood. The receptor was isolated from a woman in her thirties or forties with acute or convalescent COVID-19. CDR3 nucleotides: TGTGCCAGCAGTCAGACCAGGGGTAGGAACGAGCAGTACTTC. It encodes CASSQTRGRNEQYF.